A single TCR beta chain is shown here with its context. This specimen belongs to a study of T cell repertoires in cytomegalovirus infection. The wider study: CMV infection and matching HLA type were both indicated by public TCR beta signatures.

The germline V gene encodes CDR1 SQVTM and CDR2 ANQGSEA. V gave up 7 bases and J gave up 0 bases, with 13 bases separating them. CDR3 length equals 15 residues. TCRdb reprocessed the reads with MiXCR, giving one entry per CDR3 protein. This sample has over 250,000 distinct CDR3 sequences, with around 25% found just once. This chain joins TRBV29-1 and TRBJ2-6; tentatively, D is TRBD2 (5 bases). Sequencing input: PBMCs. The TCR originated in a human donor in good health (CMV status not recorded). Some clones in this sample may be carry-over from other donors' samples. DNA for the CDR3: TGCAGCGCATCTGGACTGAACTCTGGGGCCAACGTCCTGACTTTC. Protein product: CSASGLNSGANVLTF.